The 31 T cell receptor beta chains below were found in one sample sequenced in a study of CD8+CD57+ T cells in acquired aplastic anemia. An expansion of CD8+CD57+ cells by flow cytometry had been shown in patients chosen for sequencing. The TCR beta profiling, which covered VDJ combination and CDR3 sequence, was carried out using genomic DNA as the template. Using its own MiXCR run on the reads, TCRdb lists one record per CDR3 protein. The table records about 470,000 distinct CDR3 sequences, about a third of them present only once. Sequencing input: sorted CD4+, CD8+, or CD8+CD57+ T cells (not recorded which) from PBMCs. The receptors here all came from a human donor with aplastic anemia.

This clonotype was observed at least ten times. The CDR3: CSVEVSTALNTEAFF. In DNA form, the CDR3 reads TGCAGCGTTGAAGTATCAACAGCGCTGAACACTGAAGCTTTCTTT. The chain carries TRBV29-1 and TRBJ1-1; no definite D call. The germline V gene encodes CDR1 SQVTM and CDR2 ANQGSEA. Trimming stripped 1 base from V and 0 bases from J, with 12 bases between. The CDR3 has 15 residues. The full variable domain, completed using reference TRBV29-1 and TRBJ1-1, is SAVISQKPSRDICQRGTSLTIQCQVDSQVTMMFWYRQQPGQSLTLIATANQGSEATYESGFVIDKFPISRPNLTFSTLTVSNMSPEDSSIYLCSVEVSTALNTEAFFGQGTRLTVV.

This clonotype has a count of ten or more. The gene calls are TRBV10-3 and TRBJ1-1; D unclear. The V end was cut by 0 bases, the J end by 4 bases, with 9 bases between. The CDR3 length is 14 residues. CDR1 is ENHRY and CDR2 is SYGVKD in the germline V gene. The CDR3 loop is CAISESGSITEAFF. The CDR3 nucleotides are TGTGCCATCAGTGAGTCAGGGAGTATCACTGAAGCTTTCTTT.

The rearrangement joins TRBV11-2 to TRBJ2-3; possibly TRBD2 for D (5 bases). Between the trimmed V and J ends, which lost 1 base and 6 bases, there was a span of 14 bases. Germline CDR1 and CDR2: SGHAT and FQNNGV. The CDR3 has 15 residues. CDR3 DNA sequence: TGTGCCAGCAGCTTAGGAGGGCCTGGAGTGGATACGCAGTATTTT. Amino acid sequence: CASSLGGPGVDTQYF.

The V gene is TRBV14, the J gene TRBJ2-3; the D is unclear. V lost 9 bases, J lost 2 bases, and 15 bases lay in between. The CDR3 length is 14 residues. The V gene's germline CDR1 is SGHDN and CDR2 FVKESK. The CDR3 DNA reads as TGTGCCAGGTCTCCGGCTAGGGTCACAGATACGCAGTATTTT. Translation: CARSPARVTDTQYF.

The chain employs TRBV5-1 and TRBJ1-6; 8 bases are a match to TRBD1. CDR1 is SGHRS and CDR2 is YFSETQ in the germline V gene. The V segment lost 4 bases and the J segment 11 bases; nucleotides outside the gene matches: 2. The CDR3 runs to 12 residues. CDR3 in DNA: TGCGCCAGCAGCGGGGGACAGGCACCCCTCCACTTT. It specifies CASSGGQAPLHF.

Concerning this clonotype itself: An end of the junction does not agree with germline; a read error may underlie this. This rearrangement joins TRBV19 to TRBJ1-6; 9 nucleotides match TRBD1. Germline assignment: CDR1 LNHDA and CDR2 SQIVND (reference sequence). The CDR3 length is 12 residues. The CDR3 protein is CASRSGTGTRNF. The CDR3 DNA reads TGTGCCAGTAGATCCGGGACAGGGACCCGTAACTTT.

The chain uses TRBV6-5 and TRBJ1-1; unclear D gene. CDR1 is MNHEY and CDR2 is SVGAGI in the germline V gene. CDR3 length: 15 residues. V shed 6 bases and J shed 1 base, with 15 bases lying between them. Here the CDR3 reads CASSTLRTANTEAFF. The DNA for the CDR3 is TGTGCCAGCAGCACACTCCGGACGGCGAACACTGAAGCTTTCTTT.

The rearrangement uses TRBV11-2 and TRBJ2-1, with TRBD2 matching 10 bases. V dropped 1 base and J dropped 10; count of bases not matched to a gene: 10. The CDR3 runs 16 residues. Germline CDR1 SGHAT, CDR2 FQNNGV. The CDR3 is CASSLVAGGLLEEQFF. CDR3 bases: TGTGCCAGCAGCTTAGTAGCGGGGGGTCTACTGGAGGAGCAGTTCTTC.

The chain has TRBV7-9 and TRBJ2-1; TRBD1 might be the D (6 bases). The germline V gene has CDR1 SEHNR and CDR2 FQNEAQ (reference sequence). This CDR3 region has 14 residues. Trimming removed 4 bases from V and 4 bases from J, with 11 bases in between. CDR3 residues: CASSSKDRYNEQFF. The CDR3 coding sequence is TGTGCCAGCAGCTCGAAGGACAGATACAATGAGCAGTTCTTC.

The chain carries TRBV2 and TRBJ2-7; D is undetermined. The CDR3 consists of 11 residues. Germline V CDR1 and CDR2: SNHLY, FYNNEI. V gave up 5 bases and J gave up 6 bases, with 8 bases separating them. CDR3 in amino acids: CASSREVEQYF. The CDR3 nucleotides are TGTGCCAGCAGTCGCGAGGTCGAGCAGTACTTC.

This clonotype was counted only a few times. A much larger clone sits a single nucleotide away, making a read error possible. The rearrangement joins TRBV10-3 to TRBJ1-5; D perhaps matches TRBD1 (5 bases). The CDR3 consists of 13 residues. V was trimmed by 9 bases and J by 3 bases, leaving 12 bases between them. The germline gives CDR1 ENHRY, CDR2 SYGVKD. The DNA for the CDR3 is TGTGCCATAACGGGGGAAAACAATCAGCCCCAGCATTTT. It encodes CAITGENNQPQHF.

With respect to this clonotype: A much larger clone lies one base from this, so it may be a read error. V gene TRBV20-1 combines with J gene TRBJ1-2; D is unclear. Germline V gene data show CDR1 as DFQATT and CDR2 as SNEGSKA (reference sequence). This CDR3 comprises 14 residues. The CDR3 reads CSARDRGLLSGCTF. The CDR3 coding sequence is TGCAGTGCTAGAGATCGAGGTCTTCTCAGTGGCTGCACCTTC.

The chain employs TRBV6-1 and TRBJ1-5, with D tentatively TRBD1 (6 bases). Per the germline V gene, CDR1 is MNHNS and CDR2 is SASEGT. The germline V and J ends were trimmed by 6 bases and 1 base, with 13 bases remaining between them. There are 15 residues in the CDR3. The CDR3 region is CASRKAGVSNQPQHF. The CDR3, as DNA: TGTGCCAGCAGAAAAGCAGGGGTCAGCAATCAGCCCCAGCATTTT.

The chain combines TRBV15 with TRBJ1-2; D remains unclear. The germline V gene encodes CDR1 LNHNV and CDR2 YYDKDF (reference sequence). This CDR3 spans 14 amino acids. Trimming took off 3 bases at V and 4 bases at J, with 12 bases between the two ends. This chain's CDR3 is CATSSLEGAYGYTF. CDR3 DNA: TGTGCCACCAGCAGCTTGGAGGGAGCCTATGGCTACACCTTC. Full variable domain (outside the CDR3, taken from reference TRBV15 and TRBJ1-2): DAMVIQNPRYQVTQFGKPVTLSCSQTLNHNVMYWYQQKSSQAPKLLFHYYDKDFNNEADTPDNFQSRRPNTSFCFLDIRSPGLGDTAMYLCATSSLEGAYGYTFGSGTRLTVV.

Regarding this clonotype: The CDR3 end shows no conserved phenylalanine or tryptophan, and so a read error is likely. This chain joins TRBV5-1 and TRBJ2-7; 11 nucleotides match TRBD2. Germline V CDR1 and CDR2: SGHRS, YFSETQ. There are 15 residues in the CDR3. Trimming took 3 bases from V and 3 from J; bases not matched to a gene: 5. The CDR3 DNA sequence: TGCGCCAGCAGCTATTCTGGGACTAGCGGCTACGAGCAGTACTTA. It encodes CASSYSGTSGYEQYL.

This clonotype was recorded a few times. CDR3 coding DNA: TGCGCCAGCAGCTTGGCCACGGCCGCAGTGTCGAACACCGGGGAGCTGTTTTTT. Translated: CASSLATAAVSNTGELFF. V and J are TRBV5-1 and TRBJ2-2; D unclear. Germline V gene sequence: CDR1 SGHRS, CDR2 YFSETQ. The CDR3 length is 18 residues. Deletions cut 0 bases from V and 0 bases from J, with 15 bases between. Using reference TRBV5-1 and TRBJ2-2 for the parts outside the CDR3, the full variable domain is KAGVTQTPRYLIKTRGQQVTLSCSPISGHRSVSWYQQTPGQGLQFLFEYFSETQRNKGNFPGRFSGRQFSNSRSEMNVSTLELGDSALYLCASSLATAAVSNTGELFFGEGSRLTVL.

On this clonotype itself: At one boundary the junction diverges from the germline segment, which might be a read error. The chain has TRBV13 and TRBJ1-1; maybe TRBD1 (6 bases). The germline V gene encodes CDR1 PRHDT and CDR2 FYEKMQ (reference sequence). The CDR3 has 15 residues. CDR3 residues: CASSLGQGGGGEALF. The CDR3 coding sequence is TGTGCCAGCAGCTTAGGACAGGGAGGGGGAGGTGAAGCTCTCTTT.

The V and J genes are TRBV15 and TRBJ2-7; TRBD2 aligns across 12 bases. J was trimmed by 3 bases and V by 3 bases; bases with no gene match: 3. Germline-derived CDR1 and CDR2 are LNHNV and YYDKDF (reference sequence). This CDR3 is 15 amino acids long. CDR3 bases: TGTGCCACCAGCAGTCGACTAGCGGGAGTCTACGAGCAGTACTTC. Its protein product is CATSSRLAGVYEQYF.

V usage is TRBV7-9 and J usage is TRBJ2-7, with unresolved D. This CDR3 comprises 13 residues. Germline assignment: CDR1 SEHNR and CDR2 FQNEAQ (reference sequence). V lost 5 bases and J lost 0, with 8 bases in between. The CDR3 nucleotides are TGTGCCAGCAGCCAGAAAAGCTCCTACGAGCAGTACTTC. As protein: CASSQKSSYEQYF.

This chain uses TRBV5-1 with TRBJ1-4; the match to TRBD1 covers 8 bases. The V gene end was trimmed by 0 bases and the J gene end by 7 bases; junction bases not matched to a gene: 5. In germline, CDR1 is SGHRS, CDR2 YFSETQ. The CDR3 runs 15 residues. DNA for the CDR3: TGCGCCAGCAGCTTGGCAGGACAGGGAGTTGAAAAACTGTTTTTT. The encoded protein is CASSLAGQGVEKLFF.

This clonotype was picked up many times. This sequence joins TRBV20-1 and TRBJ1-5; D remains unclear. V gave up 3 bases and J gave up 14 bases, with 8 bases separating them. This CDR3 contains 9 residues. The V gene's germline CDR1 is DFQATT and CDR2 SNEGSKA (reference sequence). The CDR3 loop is CSASPTEHF. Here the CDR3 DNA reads TGCAGTGCTAGCCCCACGGAGCATTTT.

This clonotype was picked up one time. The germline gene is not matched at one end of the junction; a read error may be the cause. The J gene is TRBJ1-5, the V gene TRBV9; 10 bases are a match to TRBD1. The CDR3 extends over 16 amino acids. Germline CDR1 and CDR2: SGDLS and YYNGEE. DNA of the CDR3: TGTGCCGGCAGGACGGGACAGGGGAAAGGAGATCAGCCCCAGCATTTT. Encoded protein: CAGRTGQGKGDQPQHF.

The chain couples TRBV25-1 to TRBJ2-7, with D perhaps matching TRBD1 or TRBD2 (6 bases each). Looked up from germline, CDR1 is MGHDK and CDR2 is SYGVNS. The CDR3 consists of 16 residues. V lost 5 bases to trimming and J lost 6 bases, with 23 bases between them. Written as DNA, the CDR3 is TGTGCCAGCAGTTATATGGCCGGGGGCCCCTTTGTCGAGCAGTACTTC. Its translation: CASSYMAGGPFVEQYF.

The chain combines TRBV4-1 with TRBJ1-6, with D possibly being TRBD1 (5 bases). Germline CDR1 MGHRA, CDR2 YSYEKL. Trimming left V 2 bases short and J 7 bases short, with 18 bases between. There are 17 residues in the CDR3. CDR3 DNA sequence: TGCGCCAGCAGCCAAATCCGGGACCCATGTGTCAATTCACCCCTCCACTTT. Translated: CASSQIRDPCVNSPLHF.

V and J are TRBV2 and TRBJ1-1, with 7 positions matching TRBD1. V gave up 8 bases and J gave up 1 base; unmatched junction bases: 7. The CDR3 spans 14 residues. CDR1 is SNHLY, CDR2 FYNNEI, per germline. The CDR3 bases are TGTGCCAGCTCCGGGACAGTTTGGAACACTGAAGCTTTCTTT. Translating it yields CASSGTVWNTEAFF.

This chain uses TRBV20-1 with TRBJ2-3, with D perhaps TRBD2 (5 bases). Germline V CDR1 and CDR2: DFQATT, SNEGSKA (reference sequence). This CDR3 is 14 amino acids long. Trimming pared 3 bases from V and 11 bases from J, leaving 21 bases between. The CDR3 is CSASGSGVGNEQYF. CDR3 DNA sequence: TGCAGTGCTAGTGGGTCCGGGGTAGGGAATGAGCAGTATTTT.

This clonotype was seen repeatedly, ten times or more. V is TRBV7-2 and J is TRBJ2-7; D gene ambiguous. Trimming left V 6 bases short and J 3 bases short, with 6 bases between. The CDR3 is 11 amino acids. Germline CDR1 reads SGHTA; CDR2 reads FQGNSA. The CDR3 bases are TGTGCCAGCAGACGGAACTACGAGCAGTACTTC. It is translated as CASRRNYEQYF.

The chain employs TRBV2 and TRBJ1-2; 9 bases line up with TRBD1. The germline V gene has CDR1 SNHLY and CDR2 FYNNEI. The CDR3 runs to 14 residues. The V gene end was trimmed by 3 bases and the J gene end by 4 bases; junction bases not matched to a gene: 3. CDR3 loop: CASSDTGGLYGYTF. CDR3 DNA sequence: TGTGCCAGCAGTGATACAGGGGGCCTCTATGGCTACACCTTC.

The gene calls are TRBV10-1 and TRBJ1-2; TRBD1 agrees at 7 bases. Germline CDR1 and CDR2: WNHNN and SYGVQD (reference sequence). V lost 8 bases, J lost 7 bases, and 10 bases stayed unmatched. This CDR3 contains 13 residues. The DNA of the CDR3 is TGCGCCAGCTTAGACAGGGAAGCGAGTGGCTACACCTTC. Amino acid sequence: CASLDREASGYTF.

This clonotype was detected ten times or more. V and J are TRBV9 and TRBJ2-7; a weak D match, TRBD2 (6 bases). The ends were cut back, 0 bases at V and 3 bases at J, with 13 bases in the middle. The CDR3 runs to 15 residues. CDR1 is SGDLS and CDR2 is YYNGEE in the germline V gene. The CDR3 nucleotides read TGTGCCAGCAGCGTAGCGCCTAGCGAGGTCTACGAGCAGTACTTC. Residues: CASSVAPSEVYEQYF. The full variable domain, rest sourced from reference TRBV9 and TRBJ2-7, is DSGVTQTPKHLITATGQRVTLRCSPRSGDLSVYWYQQSLDQGLQFLIQYYNGEERAKGNILERFSAQQFPDLHSELNLSSLELGDSALYFCASSVAPSEVYEQYFGPGTRLTVT.

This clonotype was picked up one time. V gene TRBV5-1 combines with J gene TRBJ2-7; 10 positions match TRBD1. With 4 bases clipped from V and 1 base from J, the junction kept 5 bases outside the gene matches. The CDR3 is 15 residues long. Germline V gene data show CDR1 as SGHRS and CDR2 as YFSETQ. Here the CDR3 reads CASSTTGGASYEQYF. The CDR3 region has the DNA TGCGCCAGCAGCACGACAGGGGGCGCTTCCTACGAGCAGTACTTC.